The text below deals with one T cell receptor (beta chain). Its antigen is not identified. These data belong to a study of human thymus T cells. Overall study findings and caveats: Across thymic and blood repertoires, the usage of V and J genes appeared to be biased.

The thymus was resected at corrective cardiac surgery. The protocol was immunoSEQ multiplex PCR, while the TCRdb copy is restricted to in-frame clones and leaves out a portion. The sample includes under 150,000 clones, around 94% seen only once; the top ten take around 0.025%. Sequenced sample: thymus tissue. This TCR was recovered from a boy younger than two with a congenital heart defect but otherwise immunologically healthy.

The CDR3 DNA is TGCGCCAGCAGCTCCAGGCCTGACTTCGCCTACGAGCAGTACTTC. Its translation: CASSSRPDFAYEQYF. This rearrangement joins TRBV5-1 to TRBJ2-7; no firm D call. CDR1 is SGHRS, CDR2 YFSETQ, per germline. The length of the CDR3 is 15 residues. With 3 bases removed from V and 2 bases from J, the gap between germline ends came to 15 bases.